This T cell receptor beta chain was identified in a study of Graves' ophthalmopathy and Graves' hyperthyroidism. Trimming took off 3 bases at V and 0 bases at J, with 12 bases between the two ends. Per germline, CDR1 SGHTA and CDR2 FQGTGA. The CDR3 length is 15 residues. This clonotype was detected ten times or more. Using RNA transcripts, the TCR beta CDR3 regions were amplified. RT-PCR with HTBI primers came first, then second-round multiplex PCR. TCRdb re-analysed the multiplex PCR reads in MiXCR, keeping a single row per CDR3 protein. The sample records 200,000 to 250,000 distinct CDR3 sequences, about 22% being singletons.

Sequencing was done on a sample of peripheral blood. The rearrangement uses TRBV7-3 and TRBJ2-7; D gene ambiguous. The origin of this receptor is a woman between 45 and 65 years old with Graves' ophthalmopathy. This chain's CDR3 is CASSFFGGSSYEQYF. Here the CDR3 DNA reads TGTGCCAGCAGCTTTTTCGGCGGAAGCTCCTACGAGCAGTACTTC.